This entry concerns a single TCR beta chain. Sequenced by immunoSEQ multiplex PCR; TCRdb stores in-frame clones only, minus some. The sample holds tens of thousands of clones, roughly 90% seen once. The sample belongs to a study of blood T cell repertoires in COVID-19. This CDR3 has 15 amino acids. V was clipped by 6 bases and J by 1 base; unmatched bases: 3. Germline CDR1 and CDR2: LNHDA and SQIVND (reference sequence). The material sequenced was peripheral blood. The sequence was obtained from an elderly man with acute or convalescent COVID-19. The V call is TRBV19, the J call TRBJ1-5, with 10 bases matching TRBD1. The CDR3 bases are TGTGCCAGTAGCCAGGGACAGGGGAGCAATCAGCCCCAGCATTTT. Its protein product is CASSQGQGSNQPQHF. Full variable domain (remainder filled in from reference TRBV19 and TRBJ1-5): DGGITQSPKYLFRKEGQNVTLSCEQNLNHDAMYWYRQDPGQGLRLIYYSQIVNDFQKGDIAEGYSVSREKKESFPLTVTSAQKNPTAFYLCASSQGQGSNQPQHFGDGTRLSIL.